This T cell receptor beta chain emerged from a study of cytomegalovirus exposure and HLA in healthy donors. A word on this clone: What it binds is not known.

Study observations and caveats: Associated with cytomegalovirus, according to the listing, were 150 to 200 TCR beta chains. There were some public TCRs occurring in many donors, but most TCR sequences were rare. Accounts indicate the classifier identified cytomegalovirus status with strong specificity and sensitivity.

Sequencing used immunoSEQ multiplex PCR; TCRdb keeps in-frame clones, though not all of them. The repertoire holds roughly 330,000 clones, with about nine tenths as singletons. The donors were part of the validation cohort, which consisted of 120 subjects and was separate from the first cohort of several hundred subjects. The V gene's germline CDR1 is SGDLS and CDR2 YYNGEE. This CDR3 spans 20 amino acids. Trimming took 3 bases from V and 0 from J, leaving 25 bases between them. The chain recombines TRBV9 with TRBJ2-1, with D perhaps assigned TRBD1 or TRBD2 (7 bases each). The sequencing input was PBMCs. The TCR sequence derives from a woman aged 25 to 45 in good health and CMV-seropositive. This CDR3 is CASSAGGDYLIESSYNEQFF. The CDR3, as DNA: TGTGCCAGCAGCGCAGGGGGGGACTACCTTATCGAGAGCTCCTACAATGAGCAGTTCTTC.